This TCR beta chain emerged from a study of T cell repertoires in cytomegalovirus infection. Study-wide context: CMV infection plus the matching HLA type was flagged by public TCR beta signatures.

The study's findings and limits: Carriage of CMV together with the relevant HLA was identifiable through cumulative public TCR beta family frequency.

Trimming removed 5 bases from V and 2 bases from J; junction bases left unmatched: 12. Germline V lookup: CDR1 KGHDR, CDR2 SFDVKD. The CDR3 runs to 18 residues. TCRdb analysed the reads with MiXCR anew, one entry per CDR3 protein. This sample carries around 110,000 distinct CDR3 sequences, around 10% of them seen once, and the ten largest clones take 31%. The sample holds a few counts of this clonotype. Its antigen is as yet unknown. The TCR comes from a human donor in good health (CMV status not recorded). Some clones in this sample may be carry-over from other donors' samples. Input material: PBMCs, sequenced either directly or after in vitro stimulation (not recorded which). J is TRBJ2-1 and V is TRBV24-1; 9 nucleotides line up with TRBD1. CDR3 residues: CATSGGFQQGATYNEQFF. The CDR3 coding sequence is TGTGCCACCAGTGGCGGCTTCCAACAGGGGGCGACCTACAATGAGCAGTTCTTC.